Below are 14 T cell receptor beta chains sequenced from a single sample in a study of T cells in Graves' hyperthyroidism and ophthalmopathy. TCR beta CDR3 sequences were amplified from RNA transcripts. RT-PCR in the first round (using the HTBI primer set) targeted the TCR CDR3. Using its own MiXCR run on the multiplex PCR reads, TCRdb lists one record per CDR3 protein. The repertoire includes 340,000 or so distinct CDR3 sequences, around a sixth of them detected once, and roughly a third sits in the top ten. What was sequenced was blood. The source of these receptors is a man aged 25 to 40 with Graves' hyperthyroidism.

This chain links TRBV24-1 with TRBJ2-2; TRBD2 might be the D (6 bases). Germline lookup yields CDR1 KGHDR and CDR2 SFDVKD. Trimming shortened V by 12 bases and J by 2 bases, and 12 bases separated the two germline ends. The CDR3 covers 13 residues. CDR3 bases: TGTGCCGTGTGGGCGGGAAACACCGGGGAGCTGTTTTTT. Translated: CAVWAGNTGELFF.

The table lists this clonotype with many counts. This rearrangement joins TRBV3-1 to TRBJ1-2; D is undetermined. Trimming left V 0 bases short and J 1 base short, with 15 bases between. Germline values: CDR1 LGHDT, CDR2 YNNKEL (reference sequence). The CDR3 extends over 17 amino acids. CDR3 sequence (DNA): TGTGCCAGCAGCCAAGATCGGTCCCGTGGGCTTAACTATGGCTACACCTTC. This encodes CASSQDRSRGLNYGYTF.

There are many counts of this clonotype. The J gene is TRBJ2-7, the V gene TRBV20-1; D is possibly TRBD1 or TRBD2 (5 bases each). The length of the CDR3 is 13 residues. Germline-derived CDR1 and CDR2 are DFQATT and SNEGSKA (reference sequence). The V and J ends lost 5 bases and 6 bases respectively, with 17 bases between them. The CDR3 reads CSARLQFGGEQYF. Written as DNA, the CDR3 is TGCAGTGCTCGACTCCAGTTTGGGGGCGAGCAGTACTTC.

V and J are TRBV20-1 and TRBJ2-6, with 10 bases identical to TRBD1. The CDR3 spans 18 residues. V shed 4 bases and J 0 bases; nucleotides not matched to a gene: 9. Germline V gives CDR1 DFQATT, CDR2 SNEGSKA (reference sequence). This CDR3 reads CSANGTGEDPSGANVLTF. CDR3 nucleotides: TGCAGTGCTAATGGGACAGGGGAGGATCCCTCTGGGGCCAACGTCCTGACTTTC.

V gene TRBV10-3 combines with J gene TRBJ2-7, with D possibly being TRBD2 (5 bases). The CDR3 has 13 residues. Germline loops: CDR1 ENHRY, CDR2 SYGVKD. The CDR3: CVLSDGLRDEQYF. The CDR3 DNA follows: TGTGTCCTCTCGGATGGACTCCGGGACGAGCAGTACTTC.

This clonotype has a count of ten or more. The chain links TRBV28 to TRBJ2-3; 7 bases map to TRBD1. This CDR3 has 17 amino acids. Germline V gene data show CDR1 as MDHEN and CDR2 as SYDVKM. The V and J ends lost 5 bases and 4 bases, in that order; junction bases with no gene match: 15. The CDR3 bases are TGTGCCAGCAGTCCCTCAAATGACAGGGTGGCGGCAGATACGCAGTATTTT. Translation gives CASSPSNDRVAADTQYF.

The chain combines TRBV4-1 with TRBJ1-2; unclear D gene. CDR1 and CDR2 from the germline V gene are MGHRA and YSYEKL. The V end lost 0 bases, the J end lost 2 bases, and 10 bases lay between the germline ends. This CDR3 is 15 amino acids long. CDR3 in DNA: TGCGCCAGCAGCCAAGATTACGGCGGGAACTATGGCTACACCTTC. Amino acids: CASSQDYGGNYGYTF.

The chain uses TRBV18 and TRBJ2-3, with TRBD2 matching over 10 bases. Germline CDR1 reads KGHSH; CDR2 reads LQKENI. This CDR3 has 16 amino acids. With V trimmed by 3 bases and J by 4 bases, 7 bases remained unmatched. In DNA, the CDR3 is TGTGCCAGCTCACCCGCGGGCAGCGGGAGGGCAGATACGCAGTATTTT. Translating it yields CASSPAGSGRADTQYF.

This clonotype was seen a few times. The chain carries TRBV19 and TRBJ1-1; a weak D match, TRBD1 (6 bases). V lost 7 bases and J 0 bases, leaving 15 bases between the germline ends. CDR3 length: 15 residues. Germline CDR1 reads LNHDA; CDR2 reads SQIVND (reference sequence). The CDR3 here is CASIMDSLLNTEAFF. Written as DNA, the CDR3 is TGTGCCAGTATCATGGACAGCCTCCTGAACACTGAAGCTTTCTTT.

This clonotype was recorded many times. This chain joins TRBV5-1 and TRBJ1-4; D remains unclear. CDR3 length: 15 residues. V lost 0 bases to trimming and J lost 2 bases, with 8 bases between them. CDR1 and CDR2 from the germline V gene are SGHRS and YFSETQ. CDR3 amino acids: CASSLVGLTNEKLFF. The CDR3, as DNA: TGCGCCAGCAGCTTGGTAGGGTTGACTAATGAAAAACTGTTTTTT.

The chain carries TRBV7-2 and TRBJ2-3; 15 nucleotides line up with TRBD2. Germline lookup yields CDR1 SGHTA and CDR2 FQGNSA. This CDR3 comprises 16 residues. The trim removed 7 bases at V and 3 bases at J, leaving 5 bases unmatched. The CDR3 loop reads CASNGLAGGPTDTQYF. The CDR3 DNA sequence: TGTGCCAGCAACGGACTAGCGGGAGGGCCGACAGATACGCAGTATTTT.

This chain joins TRBV19 and TRBJ2-7, with D perhaps assigned TRBD1 or TRBD2 (5 bases each). The V end was cut by 10 bases, the J end by 0 bases, with 16 bases between. Germline CDR1 LNHDA, CDR2 SQIVND (reference sequence). CDR3 length equals 14 residues. CDR3 region: CATQDEGSSYEQYF. The CDR3 DNA follows: TGTGCCACCCAAGACGAGGGGAGCTCCTACGAGCAGTACTTC.

This clonotype was recorded at least ten times. The chain links TRBV11-2 to TRBJ1-6; 8 nucleotides agree with TRBD1. Unmatched junction bases numbered 9, after V lost 4 bases and J lost 10 bases. CDR1 is SGHAT, CDR2 FQNNGV, per germline. The CDR3 is made up of 15 amino acids. CDR3 nucleotides: TGTGCCAGCAGCTCAATATCAGGGGGCGAATCACCCCTCCACTTT. Translated: CASSSISGGESPLHF.

Many counts were recorded for this clonotype. The CDR3 spells CASLAGERTYEQYF. The DNA for the CDR3 is TGTGCCAGCTTAGCGGGAGAGAGGACCTACGAGCAGTACTTC. The rearrangement uses TRBV28 and TRBJ2-7; 9 bases map to TRBD2. The CDR3 runs to 14 residues. Germline V CDR1 and CDR2: MDHEN, SYDVKM. V gave up 8 bases and J gave up 2 bases; unmatched junction bases: 7. Supplemented by reference TRBV28 and TRBJ2-7, the full variable domain reads DVKVTQSSRYLVKRTGEKVFLECVQDMDHENMFWYRQDPGLGLRLIYFSYDVKMKEKGDIPEGYSVSREKKERFSLILESASTNQTSMYLCASLAGERTYEQYFGPGTRLTVT.